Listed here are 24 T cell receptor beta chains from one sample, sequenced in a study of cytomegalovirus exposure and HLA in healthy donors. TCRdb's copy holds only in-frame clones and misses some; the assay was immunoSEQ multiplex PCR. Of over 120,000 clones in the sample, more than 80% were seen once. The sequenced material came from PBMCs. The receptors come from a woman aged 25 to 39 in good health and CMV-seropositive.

CDR3 loop: CASVRETYNEQFF. CDR3 DNA sequence: TGTGCCAGCGTTCGGGAGACCTACAATGAGCAGTTCTTC. The V and J genes are TRBV6-6 and TRBJ2-1; weak D call: TRBD2 (6 bases). CDR1 MNHNY and CDR2 SVGAGI come from the germline V gene (reference sequence). Trimming shortened V by 8 bases and J by 2 bases, and 10 bases separated the two germline ends. The CDR3 loop spans 13 amino acids.

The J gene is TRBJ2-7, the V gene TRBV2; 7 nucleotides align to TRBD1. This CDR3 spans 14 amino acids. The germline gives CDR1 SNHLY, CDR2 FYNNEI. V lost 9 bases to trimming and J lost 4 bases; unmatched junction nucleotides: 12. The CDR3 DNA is TGTGCCAGTACAGGGGACCCCTTGGGATACGAGCAGTACTTC. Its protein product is CASTGDPLGYEQYF.

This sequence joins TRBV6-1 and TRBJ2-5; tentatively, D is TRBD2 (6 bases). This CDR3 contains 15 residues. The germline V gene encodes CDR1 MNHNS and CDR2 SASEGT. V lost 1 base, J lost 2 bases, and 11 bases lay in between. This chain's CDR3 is CASSEGPGDQETQYF. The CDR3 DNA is TGTGCCAGCAGTGAAGGCCCGGGGGATCAAGAGACCCAGTACTTC.

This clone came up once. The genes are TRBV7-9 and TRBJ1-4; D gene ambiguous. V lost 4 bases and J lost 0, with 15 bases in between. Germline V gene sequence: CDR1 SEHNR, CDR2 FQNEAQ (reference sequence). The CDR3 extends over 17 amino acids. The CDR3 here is CASSSSNFIATNEKLFF. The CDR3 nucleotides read TGTGCCAGCAGCTCCTCTAACTTCATAGCAACTAATGAAAAACTGTTTTTT.

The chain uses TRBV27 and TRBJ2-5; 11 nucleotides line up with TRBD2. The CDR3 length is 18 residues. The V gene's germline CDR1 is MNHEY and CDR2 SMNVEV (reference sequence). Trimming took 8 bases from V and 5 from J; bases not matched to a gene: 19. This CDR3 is CASGTLGTSGPREETQYF. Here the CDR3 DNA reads TGTGCCAGCGGCACTCTCGGGACTAGCGGCCCCAGGGAGGAGACCCAGTACTTC.

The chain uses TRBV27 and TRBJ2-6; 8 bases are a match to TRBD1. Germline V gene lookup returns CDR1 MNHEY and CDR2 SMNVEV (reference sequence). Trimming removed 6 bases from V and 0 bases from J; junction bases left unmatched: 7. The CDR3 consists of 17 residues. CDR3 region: CASRPQGASSGANVLTF. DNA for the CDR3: TGTGCCAGCAGACCCCAGGGGGCCAGCTCTGGGGCCAACGTCCTGACTTTC.

Here the CDR3 DNA reads TGTGCCAGCAGCCGGGGACTAGCGGGAAACCGGTACAATGAGCAGTTCTTC. Protein: CASSRGLAGNRYNEQFF. The chain carries TRBV7-6 and TRBJ2-1, with 13 bases that match TRBD2. The CDR3 is 17 amino acids. V dropped 5 bases and J dropped 4; count of bases not matched to a gene: 8. Germline values: CDR1 SGHVS, CDR2 FNYEAQ. The full variable domain, in which reference TRBV7-6 and TRBJ2-1 provide the parts outside the CDR3, is GAGVSQSPRYKVTKRGQDVALRCDPISGHVSLYWYRQALGQGPEFLTYFNYEAQQDKSGLPNDRFSAERPEGSISTLTIQRTEQRDSAMYRCASSRGLAGNRYNEQFFGPGTRLTVL.

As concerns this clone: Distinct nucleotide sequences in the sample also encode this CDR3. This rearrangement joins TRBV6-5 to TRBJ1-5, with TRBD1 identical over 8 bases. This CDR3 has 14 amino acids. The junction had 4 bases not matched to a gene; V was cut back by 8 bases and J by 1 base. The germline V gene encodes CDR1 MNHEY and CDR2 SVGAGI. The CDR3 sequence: CASRTGNSNQPQHF. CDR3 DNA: TGTGCCAGCCGGACAGGGAACAGCAATCAGCCCCAGCATTTT.

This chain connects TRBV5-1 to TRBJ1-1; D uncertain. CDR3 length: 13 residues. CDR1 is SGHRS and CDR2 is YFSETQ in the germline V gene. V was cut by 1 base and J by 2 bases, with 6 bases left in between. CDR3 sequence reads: CASSLITNTEAFF. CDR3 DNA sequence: TGCGCCAGCAGCTTGATTACTAACACTGAAGCTTTCTTT.

CDR3 DNA: TGCGCCAGCAGCTTGGCCGGAGGAGTGGGTGAGCAGTTCTTC. Its translation: CASSLAGGVGEQFF. The gene calls are TRBV5-1 and TRBJ2-1; D possibly corresponds to TRBD2 (5 bases). The germline CDR1 and CDR2 sequences are SGHRS and YFSETQ. V was shortened by 0 bases and J by 9 bases, with 13 bases between the two germline ends. The CDR3 sequence is 14 residues long.

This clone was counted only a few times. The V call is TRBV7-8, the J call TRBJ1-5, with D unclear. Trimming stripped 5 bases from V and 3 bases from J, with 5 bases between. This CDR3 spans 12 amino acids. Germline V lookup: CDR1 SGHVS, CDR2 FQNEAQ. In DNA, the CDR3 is TGTGCCAGCAGCCCGGTCAATCAGCCCCAGCATTTT. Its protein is CASSPVNQPQHF.

The CDR3: CSGIAGSYNEQFF. CDR3 DNA sequence: TGCAGCGGAATAGCGGGATCCTACAATGAGCAGTTCTTC. The genes are TRBV29-1 and TRBJ2-1; 8 nucleotides match TRBD2. The ends lost 7 bases at V and 1 base at J; junction bases unmatched: 3. The CDR3 is made up of 13 amino acids. In germline, CDR1 is SQVTM, CDR2 ANQGSEA.

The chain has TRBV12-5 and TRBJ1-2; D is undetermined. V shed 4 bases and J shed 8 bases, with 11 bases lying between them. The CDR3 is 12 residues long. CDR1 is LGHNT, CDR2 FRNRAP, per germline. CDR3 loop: CASGSTKLGYTF. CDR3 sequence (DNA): TGTGCTAGTGGTTCAACTAAATTAGGCTACACCTTC.

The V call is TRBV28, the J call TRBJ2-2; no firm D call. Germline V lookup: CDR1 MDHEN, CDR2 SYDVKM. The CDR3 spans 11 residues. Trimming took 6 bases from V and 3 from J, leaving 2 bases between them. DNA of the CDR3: TGTGCCAGCAGCTACACCGGGGAGCTGTTTTTT. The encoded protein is CASSYTGELFF.

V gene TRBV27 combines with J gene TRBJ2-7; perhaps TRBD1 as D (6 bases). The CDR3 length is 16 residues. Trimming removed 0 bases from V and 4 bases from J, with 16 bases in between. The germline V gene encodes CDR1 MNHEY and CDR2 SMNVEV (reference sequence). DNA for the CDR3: TGTGCCAGCAGTTTATCAATCAGGGGTTCGGGTTACGAGCAGTACTTC. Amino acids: CASSLSIRGSGYEQYF.

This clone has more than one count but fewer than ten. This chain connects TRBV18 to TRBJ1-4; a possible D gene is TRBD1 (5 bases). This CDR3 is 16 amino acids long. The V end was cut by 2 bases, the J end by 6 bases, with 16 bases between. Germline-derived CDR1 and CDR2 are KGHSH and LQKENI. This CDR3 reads CASSPLAAAGHEKLFF. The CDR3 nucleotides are TGTGCCAGCTCACCATTAGCTGCGGCAGGGCATGAAAAACTGTTTTTT. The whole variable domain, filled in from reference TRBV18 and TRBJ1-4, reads NAGVMQNPRHLVRRRGQEARLRCSPMKGHSHVYWYRQLPEEGLKFMVYLQKENIIDESGMPKERFSAEFPKEGPSILRIQQVVRGDSAAYFCASSPLAAAGHEKLFFGSGTQLSVL.

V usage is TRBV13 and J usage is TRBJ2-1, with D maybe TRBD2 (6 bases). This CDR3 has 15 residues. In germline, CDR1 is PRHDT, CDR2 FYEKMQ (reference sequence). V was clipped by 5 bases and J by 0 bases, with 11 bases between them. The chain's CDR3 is CASSPSAGSYNEQFF. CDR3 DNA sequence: TGTGCCAGCAGCCCCTCAGCGGGCTCCTACAATGAGCAGTTCTTC.

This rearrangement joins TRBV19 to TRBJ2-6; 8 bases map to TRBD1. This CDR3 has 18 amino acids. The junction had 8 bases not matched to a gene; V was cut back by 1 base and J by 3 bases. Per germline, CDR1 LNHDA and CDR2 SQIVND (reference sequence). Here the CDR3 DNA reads TGTGCCAGTAGTATAGTCGCCCAGGGGGCAAGTGGGGCCAACGTCCTGACTTTC. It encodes CASSIVAQGASGANVLTF.

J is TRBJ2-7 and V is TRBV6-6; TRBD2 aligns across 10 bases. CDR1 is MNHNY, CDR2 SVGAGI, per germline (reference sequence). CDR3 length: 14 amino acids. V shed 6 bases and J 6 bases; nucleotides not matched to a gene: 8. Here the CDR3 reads CASRWASGRGEQYF. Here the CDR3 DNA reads TGTGCCAGCAGGTGGGCTAGCGGGAGAGGCGAGCAGTACTTC.

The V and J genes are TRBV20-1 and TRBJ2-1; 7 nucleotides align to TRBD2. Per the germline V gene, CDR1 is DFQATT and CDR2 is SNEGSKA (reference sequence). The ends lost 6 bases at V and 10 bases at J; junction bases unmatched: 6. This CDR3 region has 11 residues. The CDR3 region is CSAPGEGEQFF. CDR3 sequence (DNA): TGCAGTGCCCCTGGGGAGGGGGAGCAGTTCTTC.

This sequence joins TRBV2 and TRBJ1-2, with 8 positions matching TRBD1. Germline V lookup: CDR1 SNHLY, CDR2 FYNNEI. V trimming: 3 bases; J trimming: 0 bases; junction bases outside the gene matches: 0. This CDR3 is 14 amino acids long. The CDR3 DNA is TGTGCCAGCAGTGACAGGGGGCCTAACTATGGCTACACCTTC. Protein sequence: CASSDRGPNYGYTF.

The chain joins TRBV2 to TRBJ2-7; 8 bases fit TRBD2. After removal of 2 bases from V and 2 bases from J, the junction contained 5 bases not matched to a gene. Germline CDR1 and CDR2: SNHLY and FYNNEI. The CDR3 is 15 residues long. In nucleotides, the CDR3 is TGTGCCAGCAGTGAATTCGGGAGGGGACCCTACGAGCAGTACTTC. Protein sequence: CASSEFGRGPYEQYF.

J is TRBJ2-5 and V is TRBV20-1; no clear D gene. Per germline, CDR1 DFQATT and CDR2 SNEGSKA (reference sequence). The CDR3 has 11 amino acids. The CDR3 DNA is TGCAGCCCCCGGTCGAGAGAGACCCAGTACTTC. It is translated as CSPRSRETQYF.

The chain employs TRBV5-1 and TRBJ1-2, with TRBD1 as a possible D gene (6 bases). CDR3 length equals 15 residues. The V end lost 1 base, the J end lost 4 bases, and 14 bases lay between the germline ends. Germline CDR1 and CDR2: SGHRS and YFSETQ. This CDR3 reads CASSLQPGAPYGYTF. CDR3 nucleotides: TGCGCCAGCAGCTTGCAACCAGGGGCGCCCTATGGCTACACCTTC.